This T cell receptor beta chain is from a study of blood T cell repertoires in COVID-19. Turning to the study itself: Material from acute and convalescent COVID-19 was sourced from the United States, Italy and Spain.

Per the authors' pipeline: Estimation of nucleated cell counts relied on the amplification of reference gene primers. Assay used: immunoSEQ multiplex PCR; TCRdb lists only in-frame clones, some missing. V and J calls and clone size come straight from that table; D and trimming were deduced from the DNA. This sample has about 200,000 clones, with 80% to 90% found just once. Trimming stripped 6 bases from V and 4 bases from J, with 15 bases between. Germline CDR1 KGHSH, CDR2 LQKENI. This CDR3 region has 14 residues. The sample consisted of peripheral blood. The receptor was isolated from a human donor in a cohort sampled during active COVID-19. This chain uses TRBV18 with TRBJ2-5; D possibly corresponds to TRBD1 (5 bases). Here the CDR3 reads CASSPRQPPETQYF. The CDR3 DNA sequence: TGTGCCAGCTCCCCAAGACAGCCGCCAGAGACCCAGTACTTC. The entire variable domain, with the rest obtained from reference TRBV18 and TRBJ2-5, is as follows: NAGVMQNPRHLVRRRGQEARLRCSPMKGHSHVYWYRQLPEEGLKFMVYLQKENIIDESGMPKERFSAEFPKEGPSILRIQQVVRGDSAAYFCASSPRQPPETQYFGPGTRLLVL.